Listed here are 30 T cell receptor beta chains from one sample, sequenced in a study of blood T cells in healthy people across ages. The use of a sample-barcoded 5' primer and a J-beta primer mix characterized a second PCR of roughly 6 to 11 cycles. From the 5' RACE reads, TCRdb called clonotypes with MiXCR, one entry per CDR3 protein. The repertoire holds around 990,000 distinct CDR3 sequences, with roughly two fifths as singletons. The source material was blood. The receptor source for this set is a young man in good health.

V usage is TRBV12-3 or TRBV12-4 and J usage is TRBJ2-3; D gene unclear. V was clipped by 9 bases and J by 0 bases, with 19 bases between them. The CDR3 contains 16 residues. The CDR3: CASSLTVLISTDTQYF. The CDR3 coding sequence is TGTGCCAGTTCCTTGACGGTACTGATAAGCACAGATACGCAGTATTTT.

This clonotype was counted only a few times. The genes are TRBV20-1 and TRBJ1-4; D gene unclear. Germline V gives CDR1 DFQATT, CDR2 SNEGSKA (reference sequence). CDR3 size: 15 residues. V was pared by 0 bases and J by 6 bases, with 14 bases between. DNA for the CDR3: TGCAGTGCTAGAGATGTTGGGGTTGCGGATGAAAAACTGTTTTTT. It is translated as CSARDVGVADEKLFF.

This chain connects TRBV6-2 or TRBV6-3 to TRBJ1-4; 8 nucleotides align to TRBD1. Per germline, CDR1 MNHEY and CDR2 SVGEGT. The CDR3 totals 16 residues. The V segment lost 2 bases and the J segment 5 bases; nucleotides outside the gene matches: 7. For the CDR3, the DNA is TGTGCCAGCAGTTACGGCTCCGGGACAGGAAATGAAAAACTGTTTTTT. It codes for CASSYGSGTGNEKLFF.

The rearrangement uses TRBV28 and TRBJ1-2; D unclear. The germline V gene has CDR1 MDHEN and CDR2 SYDVKM. This CDR3 region has 16 residues. V was pared by 4 bases and J by 3 bases, with 18 bases between. The DNA for the CDR3 is TGTGCCAGCAGTTCTCCGGACGTCCCGAGAGACTATGGCTACACCTTC. Its protein product is CASSSPDVPRDYGYTF.

V and J are TRBV12-3 or TRBV12-4 and TRBJ2-1, with D possibly matching TRBD2 (7 bases). Between the trimmed V and J ends, which lost 3 bases and 7 bases, there was a span of 16 bases. The CDR3 covers 15 residues. CDR3 in DNA: TGTGCCAGCAGTTTCGGGGGGCAAAAGTTAAATGAGCAGTTCTTC. This sequence encodes CASSFGGQKLNEQFF.

Only a few counts were recorded for this clonotype. J is TRBJ2-5 and V is TRBV2, with 11 bases lining up with TRBD1. The germline V gene has CDR1 SNHLY and CDR2 FYNNEI. J gave up 4 bases and V 8 bases, and 6 bases lay outside the gene matches. This CDR3 is built from 14 residues. For the CDR3, the DNA is TGTGCCAGCCGTAGGACAGGGGGCTTAGAGACCCAGTACTTC. Translating gives CASRRTGGLETQYF.

The chain carries TRBV21-1 and TRBJ1-1. TRBV21-1 is labeled a pseudogene. CDR3 length equals 13 residues. CDR3 sequence: CASRTVSNTEAFF. The CDR3 nucleotides are TGTGCCAGCAGGACGGTTTCGAACACTGAAGCTTTCTTT.

The chain has TRBV7-2 and TRBJ2-1; D gene ambiguous. V was cut by 5 bases and J by 4 bases, with 15 bases left in between. The germline gives CDR1 SGHTA, CDR2 FQGNSA. The CDR3 extends over 15 amino acids. Here the CDR3 reads CASSRFRSNYNEQFF. The DNA for the CDR3 is TGTGCCAGCAGCCGCTTTAGGTCCAATTACAATGAGCAGTTCTTC. Using reference TRBV7-2 and TRBJ2-1 for the parts outside the CDR3, the full variable domain is GAGVSQSPSNKVTEKGKDVELRCDPISGHTALYWYRQSLGQGLEFLIYFQGNSAPDKSGLPSDRFSAERTGGSVSTLTIQRTQQEDSAVYLCASSRFRSNYNEQFFGPGTRLTVL.

In its sample, this clonotype was seen once. The chain links TRBV24-1 to TRBJ2-5; 14 nucleotides agree with TRBD2. The CDR3 runs 17 residues. V dropped 4 bases and J dropped 1; count of bases not matched to a gene: 4. Looked up from germline, CDR1 is KGHDR and CDR2 is SFDVKD. The CDR3 region has the DNA TGTGCCACCAGTGACTATGGGACTAGCGGGGGCCAAGAGACCCAGTACTTC. Residues: CATSDYGTSGGQETQYF.

As for this clonotype: A junction end diverges from the germline sequence, so it may reflect a read error. The chain combines TRBV6-5 with TRBJ1-5; no firm D call. Germline V lookup: CDR1 MNHEY, CDR2 SVGAGI. The CDR3 runs 14 residues. The CDR3 DNA follows: TGTGCCAGCATTTTCCGGTACGGCAAGCAGCCCCAGCATTTT. Protein sequence: CASIFRYGKQPQHF.

This clonotype has more than one count but fewer than ten. A much larger clone lies one base from this, so it may be a read error. This chain joins TRBV5-4 and TRBJ1-2; D is unresolved. This CDR3 comprises 11 residues. Germline-derived CDR1 and CDR2 are SGHNT and YYREEE (reference sequence). CDR3 coding DNA: TGTACCAGCAGCTTTAACTATGGCTACACCTTC. Translating gives CTSSFNYGYTF.

This clonotype was found a few times. The chain has TRBV4-2 and TRBJ2-3; TRBD1 is a possible D gene (5 bases). Trimming took off 1 base at V and 1 base at J, with 15 bases between the two ends. Germline assignment: CDR1 LGHNA and CDR2 YNFKEQ. This CDR3 spans 17 amino acids. The CDR3 here is CASSQVSGPSGTDTQYF. Written as DNA, the CDR3 is TGTGCCAGCAGCCAAGTGTCAGGGCCGTCCGGCACAGATACGCAGTATTTT.

This clonotype came up a few times. The chain combines TRBV20-1 with TRBJ2-1; the match to TRBD1 covers 7 bases. Germline CDR1 is DFQATT and CDR2 is SNEGSKA (reference sequence). With V trimmed by 6 bases and J by 5 bases, 19 bases remained unmatched. The CDR3 is 17 residues long. The chain's CDR3 is CSARRTGRTLIDNEQFF. The CDR3 DNA sequence: TGCAGTGCGCGCCGGACAGGTCGCACGCTTATAGACAATGAGCAGTTCTTC.

This clonotype occurred a few times. The V call is TRBV12-3 or TRBV12-4, the J call TRBJ1-2; D is unresolved. V lost 8 bases to trimming and J lost 4 bases, with 14 bases between them. CDR3 length equals 13 residues. The CDR3 is CASAGPAGYGYTF. CDR3 DNA sequence: TGTGCCAGCGCAGGCCCCGCAGGCTATGGCTACACCTTC.

This clonotype was picked up a small number of times. J is TRBJ2-4 and V is TRBV12-3 or TRBV12-4; D call uncertain. The CDR3 is 14 amino acids. The V and J ends lost 3 bases and 8 bases respectively, with 14 bases between them. CDR3 sequence: CASSLVGIKDIQYF. The CDR3 nucleotides are TGTGCCAGCAGTTTGGTAGGGATTAAGGACATTCAGTACTTC.

V and J are TRBV13 and TRBJ2-5, with D possibly being TRBD1 (5 bases). Germline V gives CDR1 PRHDT, CDR2 FYEKMQ (reference sequence). The CDR3 length is 16 residues. V gave up 7 bases and J gave up 11 bases, with 29 bases separating them. The CDR3 bases are TGTGCCAGCAAGGGTGAAAGTGGGGTTCTGGACAATGAGCAGTACTTC. Amino acids: CASKGESGVLDNEQYF. Drawing the rest from reference TRBV13 and TRBJ2-5, the complete variable domain is AAGVIQSPRHLIKEKRETATLKCYPIPRHDTVYWYQQGPGQDPQFLISFYEKMQSDKGSIPDRFSAQQFSDYHSELNMSSLELGDSALYFCASKGESGVLDNEQYFGPGTRLLVL.

The chain employs TRBV20-1 and TRBJ2-7; D possibly corresponds to TRBD1 (6 bases). Germline loops: CDR1 DFQATT, CDR2 SNEGSKA (reference sequence). The V and J ends lost 3 bases and 3 bases respectively, with 9 bases between them. The CDR3 has 12 amino acids. CDR3 nucleotide sequence: TGCAGTGCTAGCGGCAGGGGCTACGAGCAGTACTTC. Its translation is CSASGRGYEQYF.

This chain connects TRBV12-3 or TRBV12-4 to TRBJ2-5, with a weak D call TRBD2 (6 bases). CDR3 size: 15 residues. V dropped 5 bases and J dropped 5 bases, with 18 bases sitting between them. The CDR3 loop reads CASSLLGGEGETQYF. The CDR3 bases are TGTGCCAGCAGTCTCCTCGGGGGAGAAGGCGAGACCCAGTACTTC.

The V call is TRBV12-3 or TRBV12-4, the J call TRBJ2-2; TRBD2 agrees at 7 bases. V shed 3 bases, J shed 5 bases, and the junction held 6 bases outside the gene matches. This CDR3 is built from 15 residues. In DNA form, the CDR3 reads TGTGCCAGCAGTTTTATAGGGCGGGGGACCGGGGAGCTGTTTTTT. Translation gives CASSFIGRGTGELFF.

This clonotype has just a few counts. The chain uses TRBV12-3 or TRBV12-4 and TRBJ1-6, with no clear D. This CDR3 region has 15 residues. Trimming took 3 bases from V and 4 from J, leaving 10 bases between them. CDR3 region: CASSFSEDYNSPLHF. CDR3 nucleotide sequence: TGTGCCAGCAGTTTTAGCGAGGATTATAATTCACCCCTCCACTTT.

This clonotype was found once. The chain carries TRBV9 and TRBJ2-5, with D perhaps matching TRBD1 (6 bases). The germline V gene has CDR1 SGDLS and CDR2 YYNGEE. V lost 3 bases and J lost 1, with 13 bases in between. The CDR3 contains 15 residues. Here the CDR3 reads CASSGEGQAQETQYF. CDR3 coding DNA: TGTGCCAGCAGCGGAGAGGGACAAGCCCAAGAGACCCAGTACTTC.

The V call is TRBV7-9, the J call TRBJ1-1; possible D gene TRBD1, 5 bases. The germline V gene encodes CDR1 SEHNR and CDR2 FQNEAQ (reference sequence). This CDR3 comprises 15 residues. V was shortened by 7 bases and J by 0 bases, with 15 bases between the two germline ends. In DNA form, the CDR3 reads TGTGCCAGCACCGGGGCGGGGTCTATGAACACTGAAGCTTTCTTT. Its translation: CASTGAGSMNTEAFF.

Worth noting for this clonotype: One end of the junction is discordant with germline, which a read error may explain. The rearrangement links TRBV24-1 to TRBJ2-3, with a weak D call TRBD1 (6 bases). CDR1 and CDR2 (germline): KGHDR, SFDVKD. The CDR3 is 22 residues long. This CDR3 is CATSLEALVLAWDTGNTDAQYF. CDR3 nucleotides: TGTGCCACCAGTCTAGAGGCCCTAGTGTTGGCATGGGACACGGGGAACACAGATGCGCAGTATTTT.

This sequence joins TRBV4-3 and TRBJ1-2; 8 bases line up with TRBD1. The CDR3 is 16 amino acids. Germline V gene lookup returns CDR1 LGHNA and CDR2 YSLEER. The J segment lost 2 bases and the V segment lost 4 bases, leaving 9 bases of the junction unmatched. The CDR3 DNA reads TGCGCCAGCAGCCGGGAACGGGACAGGTTCAACTATGGCTACACCTTC. Residues: CASSRERDRFNYGYTF.

This clonotype was counted a few times. This chain links TRBV29-1 with TRBJ1-4; 10 bases fit TRBD1. Germline values: CDR1 SQVTM, CDR2 ANQGSEA. Trimming took 8 bases from V and 5 from J; bases not matched to a gene: 8. The CDR3 spans 14 residues. CDR3 in DNA: TGCAGCCCCCCCCGACAGGGGGCAAATGAAAAACTGTTTTTT. It yields the protein CSPPRQGANEKLFF.

This clonotype was seen many times. DNA of the CDR3: TGTGCCAGCAGTGCACGGACTAGCGGCACAGATACGCAGTATTTT. Its translation: CASSARTSGTDTQYF. The chain combines TRBV12-3 or TRBV12-4 with TRBJ2-3; 9 nucleotides agree with TRBD2. The CDR3 is 15 residues long. Unmatched junction bases numbered 4, after V lost 5 bases and J lost 1 base.

V and J are TRBV2 and TRBJ2-5, with 7 bases fitting TRBD1. The trim removed 11 bases at V and 0 bases at J, leaving 12 bases unmatched. The CDR3 is 15 residues long. From germline, CDR1 is SNHLY and CDR2 FYNNEI. The CDR3 DNA follows: TGTGCCGGGCGTTCCGGGACAGTTGACCAAGAGACCCAGTACTTC. Translating it yields CAGRSGTVDQETQYF. The full variable domain, in which reference TRBV2 and TRBJ2-5 provide the parts outside the CDR3, is EPEVTQTPSHQVTQMGQEVILRCVPISNHLYFYWYRQILGQKVEFLVSFYNNEISEKSEIFDDQFSVERPDGSNFTLKIRSTKLEDSAMYFCAGRSGTVDQETQYFGPGTRLLVL.

A word on this clonotype: At one end the junction does not follow the germline gene, possibly because of a read error. The chain combines TRBV4-1 with TRBJ2-2, with D perhaps given as TRBD1 or TRBD2 (5 bases each). The germline V gene encodes CDR1 MGHRA and CDR2 YSYEKL. This CDR3 comprises 16 residues. The CDR3: CAGSQLWDPNTGELFF. The CDR3 bases are TGCGCCGGCAGCCAACTTTGGGACCCGAACACCGGGGAGCTGTTTTTT.

V usage is TRBV10-3 and J usage is TRBJ1-1, with no clear D. The V end lost 10 bases, the J end lost 0 bases, and 12 bases lay between the germline ends. The V gene's germline CDR1 is ENHRY and CDR2 SYGVKD. This CDR3 has 13 amino acids. CDR3 sequence (DNA): TGTGCCAGTATCGGGCACCTGAACACTGAAGCTTTCTTT. Translated: CASIGHLNTEAFF.

This sequence joins TRBV5-1 and TRBJ1-1; D is undetermined. The V end lost 2 bases, the J end lost 0 bases, and 8 bases lay between the germline ends. In germline, CDR1 is SGHRS, CDR2 YFSETQ. The CDR3 is made up of 14 amino acids. The CDR3 reads CASSFTRMNTEAFF. In DNA, the CDR3 is TGCGCCAGCAGCTTTACACGCATGAACACTGAAGCTTTCTTT.